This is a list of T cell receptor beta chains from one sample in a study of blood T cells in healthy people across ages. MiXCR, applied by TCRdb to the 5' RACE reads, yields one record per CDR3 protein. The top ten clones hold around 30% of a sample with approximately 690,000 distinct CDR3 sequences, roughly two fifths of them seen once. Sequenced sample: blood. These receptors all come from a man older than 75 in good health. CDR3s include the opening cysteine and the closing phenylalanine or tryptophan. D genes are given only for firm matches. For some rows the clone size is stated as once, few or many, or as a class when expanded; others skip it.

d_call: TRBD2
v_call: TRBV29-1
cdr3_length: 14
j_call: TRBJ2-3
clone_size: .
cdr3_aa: CSVRVASGAYTQYF
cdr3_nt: TGCAGCGTCCGCGTGGCTAGCGGAGCATATACGCAGTATTTT

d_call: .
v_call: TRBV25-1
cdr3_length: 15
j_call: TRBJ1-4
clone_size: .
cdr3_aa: CASSATTGFNEKLFF
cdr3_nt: TGTGCCAGCAGTGCAACCACAGGGTTTAATGAAAAACTGTTTTTT

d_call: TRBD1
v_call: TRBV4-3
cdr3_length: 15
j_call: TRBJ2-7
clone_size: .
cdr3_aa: CASSQVGTGTYEQYF
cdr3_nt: TGCGCCAGCAGCCAAGTCGGGACAGGAACCTACGAGCAGTACTTC

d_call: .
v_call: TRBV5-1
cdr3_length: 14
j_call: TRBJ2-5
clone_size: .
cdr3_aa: CASSPGPHQEAQYF
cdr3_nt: TGCGCCAGCAGCCCGGGACCCCACCAAGAGGCCCAGTACTTC

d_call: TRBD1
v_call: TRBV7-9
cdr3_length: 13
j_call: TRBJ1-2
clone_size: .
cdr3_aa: CASRPRDRGGYTF
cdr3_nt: TGTGCCAGCAGACCCCGGGACAGGGGTGGCTACACCTTC

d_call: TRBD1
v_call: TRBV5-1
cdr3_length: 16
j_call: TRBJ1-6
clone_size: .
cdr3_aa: CASRLTGTGYNSPLHF
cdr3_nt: TGCGCCAGCAGACTAACCGGGACAGGCTATAATTCACCCCTCCACTTT

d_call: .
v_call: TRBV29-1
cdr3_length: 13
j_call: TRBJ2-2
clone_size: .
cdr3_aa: CSVTTGFTGELFF
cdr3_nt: TGCAGCGTGACTACAGGGTTCACCGGGGAGCTGTTTTTT

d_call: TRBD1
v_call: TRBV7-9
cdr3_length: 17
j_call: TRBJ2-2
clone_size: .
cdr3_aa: CASSLLGGTGDTGELFF
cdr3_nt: TGTGCCAGCAGCTTACTCGGAGGGACAGGGGACACCGGGGAGCTGTTTTTT

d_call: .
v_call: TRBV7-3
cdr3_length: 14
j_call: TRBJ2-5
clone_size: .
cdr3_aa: CASSITGGAGTQYF
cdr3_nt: TGTGCCAGCAGCATAACGGGGGGCGCAGGGACCCAGTACTTC

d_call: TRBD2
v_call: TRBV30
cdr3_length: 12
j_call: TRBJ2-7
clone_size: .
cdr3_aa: CAYGTSSYEQYF
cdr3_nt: TGTGCCTACGGGACTAGCTCCTACGAGCAGTACTTC

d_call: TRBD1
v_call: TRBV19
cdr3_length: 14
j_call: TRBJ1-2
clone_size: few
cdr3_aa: CASSQKDRVAGYTF
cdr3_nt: TGTGCCAGTAGTCAAAAGGACAGGGTAGCCGGCTACACCTTC

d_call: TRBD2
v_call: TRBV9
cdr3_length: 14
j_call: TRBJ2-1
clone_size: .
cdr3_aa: CASSVDGSGREQFF
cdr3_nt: TGTGCCAGCAGCGTAGATGGTAGCGGGAGAGAGCAGTTCTTC

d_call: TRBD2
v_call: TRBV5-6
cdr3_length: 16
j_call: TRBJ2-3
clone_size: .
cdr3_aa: CASSWGLGPSTDTQYF
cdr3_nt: TGTGCCAGCAGCTGGGGACTAGGGCCTAGCACAGATACGCAGTATTTT

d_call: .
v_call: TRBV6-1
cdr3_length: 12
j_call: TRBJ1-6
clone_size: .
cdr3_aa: CAGRDGNSPLHF
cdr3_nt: TGTGCCGGCCGGGACGGGAATTCACCCCTCCACTTT

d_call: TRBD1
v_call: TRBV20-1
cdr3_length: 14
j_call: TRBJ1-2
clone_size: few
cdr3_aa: CSARTGTGDYGYTF
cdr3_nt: TGCAGTGCTAGAACCGGGACAGGGGACTATGGCTACACCTTC

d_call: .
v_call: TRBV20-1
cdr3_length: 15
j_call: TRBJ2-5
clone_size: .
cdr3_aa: CSARDGVAAKETQYF
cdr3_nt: TGCAGTGCTAGAGATGGAGTGGCGGCTAAAGAGACCCAGTACTTC

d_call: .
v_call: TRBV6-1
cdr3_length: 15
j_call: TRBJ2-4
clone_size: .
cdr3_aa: CASREEGAAKNIQYF
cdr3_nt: TGTGCCAGTCGGGAGGAGGGGGCGGCCAAAAACATTCAGTACTTC

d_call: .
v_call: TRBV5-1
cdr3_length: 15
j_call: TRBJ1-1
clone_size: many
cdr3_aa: CASTPGIEYGTEAFF
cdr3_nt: TGCGCCAGCACCCCAGGGATTGAGTACGGTACTGAAGCTTTCTTT

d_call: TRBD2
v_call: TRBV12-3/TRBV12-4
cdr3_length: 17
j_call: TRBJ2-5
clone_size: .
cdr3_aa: CASSLTSGGALQETQYF
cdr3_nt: TGTGCCAGCAGCTTGACTAGCGGGGGGGCCCTCCAAGAGACCCAGTACTTC

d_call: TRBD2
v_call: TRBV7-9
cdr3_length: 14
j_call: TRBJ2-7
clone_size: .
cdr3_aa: CASSSGGADYEQYF
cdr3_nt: TGTGCCAGCAGCTCGGGAGGGGCTGACTACGAGCAGTACTTC

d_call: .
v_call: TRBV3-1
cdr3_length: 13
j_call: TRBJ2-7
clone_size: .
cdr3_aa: CASSQASGREQYF
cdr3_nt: TGTGCCAGCAGCCAAGCCAGCGGCAGGGAGCAGTACTTC

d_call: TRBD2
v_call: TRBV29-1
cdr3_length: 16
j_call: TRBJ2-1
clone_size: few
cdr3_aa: CSVPGPLSGRYNEQFF
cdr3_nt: TGCAGCGTCCCCGGGCCCCTTAGCGGGAGATACAATGAGCAGTTCTTC

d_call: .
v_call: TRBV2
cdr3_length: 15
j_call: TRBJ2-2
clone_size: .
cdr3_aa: CASSEGLSNTGELFF
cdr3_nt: TGTGCCAGCAGTGAGGGGCTTTCGAACACCGGGGAGCTGTTTTTT

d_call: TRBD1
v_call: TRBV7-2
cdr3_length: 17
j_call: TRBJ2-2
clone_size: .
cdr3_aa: CASSLMIGTGGTGELFF
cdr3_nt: TGTGCCAGCAGCTTAATGATTGGGACAGGGGGCACCGGGGAGCTGTTTTTT

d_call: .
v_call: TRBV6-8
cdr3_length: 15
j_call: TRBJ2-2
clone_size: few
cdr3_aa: CASSYSGGLAGELFF
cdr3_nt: TGTGCCAGCAGTTACAGTGGAGGGTTGGCCGGGGAGCTGTTTTTT

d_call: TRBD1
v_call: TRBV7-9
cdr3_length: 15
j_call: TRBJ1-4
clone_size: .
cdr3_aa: CASSWGTGQNEKLFF
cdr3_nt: TGTGCCAGCAGCTGGGGGACAGGACAGAATGAAAAACTGTTTTTT

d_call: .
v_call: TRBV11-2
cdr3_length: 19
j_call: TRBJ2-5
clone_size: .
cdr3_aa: CASSLPPGFTGRRVETQYF
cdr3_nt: TGTGCCAGCAGCTTACCCCCGGGCTTCACTGGGAGGAGGGTGGAGACCCAGTACTTC

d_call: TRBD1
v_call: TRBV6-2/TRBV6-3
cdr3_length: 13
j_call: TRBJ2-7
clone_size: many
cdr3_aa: CASRDGTDQGVYF
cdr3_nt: TGTGCCAGCAGGGACGGGACAGATCAAGGTGTGTACTTC

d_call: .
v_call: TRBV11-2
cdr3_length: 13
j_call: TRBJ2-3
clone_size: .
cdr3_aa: CASSYQTTDTQYF
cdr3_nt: TGTGCCAGCAGCTACCAGACCACAGATACGCAGTATTTT

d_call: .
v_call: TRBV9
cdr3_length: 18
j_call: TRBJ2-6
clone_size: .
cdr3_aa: CASSVGVFLSSGANVLTF
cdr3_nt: TGTGCCAGCAGCGTAGGGGTCTTCCTTAGCTCTGGGGCCAACGTCCTGACTTTC

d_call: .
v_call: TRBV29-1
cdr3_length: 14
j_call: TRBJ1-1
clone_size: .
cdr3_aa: CSVDLGTANTEAFF
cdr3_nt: TGCAGCGTTGATTTGGGGACTGCGAACACTGAAGCTTTCTTT

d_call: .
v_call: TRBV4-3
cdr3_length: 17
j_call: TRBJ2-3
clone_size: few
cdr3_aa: CASSQGPSGGRSDTQYF
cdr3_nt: TGCGCCAGCAGCCAAGGGCCCAGCGGCGGTCGGTCAGATACGCAGTATTTT

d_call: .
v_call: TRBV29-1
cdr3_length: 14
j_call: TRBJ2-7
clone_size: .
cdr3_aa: CSVRPGVSFYEQYF
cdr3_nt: TGCAGCGTGCGGCCCGGGGTTAGCTTCTACGAGCAGTACTTC

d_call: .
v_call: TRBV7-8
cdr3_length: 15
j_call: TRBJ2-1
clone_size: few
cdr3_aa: CASSLSDFSYNEQFF
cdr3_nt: TGTGCCAGCAGCCTCTCGGACTTCTCCTACAATGAGCAGTTCTTC

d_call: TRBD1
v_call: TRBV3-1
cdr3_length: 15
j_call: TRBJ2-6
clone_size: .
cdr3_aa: CASSERGLGANVLTF
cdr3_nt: TGTGCCAGCAGCGAAAGGGGGCTGGGGGCCAACGTCCTGACTTTC

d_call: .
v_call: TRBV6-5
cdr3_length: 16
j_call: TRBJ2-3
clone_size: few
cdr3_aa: CASSYIGRGSTDTQYF
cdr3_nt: TGTGCCAGCAGTTACATTGGGCGGGGCAGCACAGATACGCAGTATTTT

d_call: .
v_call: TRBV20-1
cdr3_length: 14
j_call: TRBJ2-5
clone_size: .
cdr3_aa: CSARAIAVQETQYF
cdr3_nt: TGCAGTGCTAGAGCAATAGCGGTCCAAGAGACCCAGTACTTC

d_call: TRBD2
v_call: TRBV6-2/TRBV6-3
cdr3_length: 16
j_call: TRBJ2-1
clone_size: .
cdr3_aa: CASSPSGSQSYNEQFF
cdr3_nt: TGTGCCAGCAGTCCGAGCGGGAGCCAATCCTACAATGAGCAGTTCTTC

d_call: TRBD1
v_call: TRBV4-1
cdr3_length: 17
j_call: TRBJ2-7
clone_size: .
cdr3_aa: CASSQDRGQGQPYEQYF
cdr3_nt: TGCGCCAGCAGCCAAGATAGGGGACAGGGGCAGCCCTACGAGCAGTACTTC

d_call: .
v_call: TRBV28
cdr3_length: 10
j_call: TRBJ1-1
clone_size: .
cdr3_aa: CASSTGKAFF
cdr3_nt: TGTGCCAGCAGTACAGGGAAAGCTTTCTTT

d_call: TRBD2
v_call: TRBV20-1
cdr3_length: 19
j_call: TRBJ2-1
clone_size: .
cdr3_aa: CSASLTGTSGFSSYNEQFF
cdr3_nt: TGCAGTGCTAGCCTGACCGGGACTAGCGGTTTTAGCTCCTACAATGAGCAGTTCTTC

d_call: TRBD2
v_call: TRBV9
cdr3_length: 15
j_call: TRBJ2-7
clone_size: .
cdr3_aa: CASSSLGEGSCEQYF
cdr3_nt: TGTGCCAGCAGCTCCCTAGGGGAGGGGTCCTGCGAGCAGTACTTC

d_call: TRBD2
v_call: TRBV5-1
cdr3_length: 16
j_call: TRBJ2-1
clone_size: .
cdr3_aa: CASSLILAGGNNEQFF
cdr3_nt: TGCGCCAGCAGCTTGATTTTAGCGGGGGGGAACAATGAGCAGTTCTTC

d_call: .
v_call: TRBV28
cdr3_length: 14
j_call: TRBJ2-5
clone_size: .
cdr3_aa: CASSLAAVGNEQYF
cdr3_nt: TGTGCCAGCAGTTTAGCAGCGGTAGGGAATGAGCAGTACTTC

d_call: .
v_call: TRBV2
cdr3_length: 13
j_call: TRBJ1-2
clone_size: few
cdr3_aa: CASTLQEIYGYTF
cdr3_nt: TGTGCCAGCACTCTACAGGAGATCTATGGCTACACCTTC

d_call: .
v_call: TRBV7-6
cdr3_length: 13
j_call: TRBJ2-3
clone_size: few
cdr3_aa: CASSLLQVDTQYF
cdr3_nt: TGTGCCAGCAGCTTACTCCAAGTGGATACGCAGTATTTT

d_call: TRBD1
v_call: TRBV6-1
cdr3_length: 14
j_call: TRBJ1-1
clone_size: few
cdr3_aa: CASSVAGGLTEAFF
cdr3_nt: TGTGCCAGCAGTGTAGCAGGGGGCCTCACTGAAGCTTTCTTT

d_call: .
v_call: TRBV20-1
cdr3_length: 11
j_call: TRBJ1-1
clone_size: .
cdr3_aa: CSASIEYEAFF
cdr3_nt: TGCAGTGCTAGTATCGAGTATGAAGCTTTCTTT

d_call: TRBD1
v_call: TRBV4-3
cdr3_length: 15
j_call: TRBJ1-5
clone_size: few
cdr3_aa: CASSQGTGRGKPQHF
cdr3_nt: TGCGCCAGCAGCCAAGGAACGGGCAGGGGGAAGCCCCAGCATTTT

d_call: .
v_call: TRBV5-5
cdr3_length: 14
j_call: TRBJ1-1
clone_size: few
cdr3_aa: CASTDRLESTEAFF
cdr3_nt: TGTGCCAGCACAGACAGGTTGGAAAGCACTGAAGCTTTCTTT

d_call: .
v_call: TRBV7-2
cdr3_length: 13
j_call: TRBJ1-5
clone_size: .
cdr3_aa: CASSLDIIQPQHF
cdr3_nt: TGTGCCAGCAGCCTGGACATAATTCAGCCCCAGCATTTT

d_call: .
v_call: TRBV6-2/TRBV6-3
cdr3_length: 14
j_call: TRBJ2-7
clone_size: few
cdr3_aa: CASSFGQPTYEQYF
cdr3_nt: TGTGCCAGCAGTTTCGGACAGCCTACCTACGAGCAGTACTTC

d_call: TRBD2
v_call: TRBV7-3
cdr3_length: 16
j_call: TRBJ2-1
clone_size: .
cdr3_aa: CASSVSGRASYNEQFF
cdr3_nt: TGTGCCAGCAGCGTGAGCGGGAGGGCCTCCTACAATGAGCAGTTCTTC

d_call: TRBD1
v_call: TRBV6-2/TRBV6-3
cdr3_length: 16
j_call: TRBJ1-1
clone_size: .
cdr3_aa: CASSSRDRGPNTEAFF
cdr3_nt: TGTGCCAGCAGTTCCCGGGACAGGGGGCCGAACACTGAAGCTTTCTTT

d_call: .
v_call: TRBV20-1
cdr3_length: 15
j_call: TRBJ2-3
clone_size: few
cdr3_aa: CSASPSGPSTDTQYF
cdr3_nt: TGCAGTGCTAGCCCCAGTGGGCCTAGCACAGATACGCAGTATTTT

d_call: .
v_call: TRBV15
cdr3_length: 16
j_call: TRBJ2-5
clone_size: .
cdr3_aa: CATSRDHGSSQETQYF
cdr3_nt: TGTGCCACCAGCAGAGATCACGGCAGCTCCCAAGAGACCCAGTACTTC

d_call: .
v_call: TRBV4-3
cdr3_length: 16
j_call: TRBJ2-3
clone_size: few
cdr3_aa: CASSQDGRGRTDTQYF
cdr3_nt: TGCGCCAGCAGCCAAGACGGGCGGGGAAGGACAGATACGCAGTATTTT

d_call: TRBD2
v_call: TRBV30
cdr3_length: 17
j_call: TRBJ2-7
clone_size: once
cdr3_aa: CAWSVLSGRRRQAEQYF
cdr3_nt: TGTGCCTGGAGTGTACTTAGCGGGAGGCGACGTCAAGCCGAGCAGTACTTC

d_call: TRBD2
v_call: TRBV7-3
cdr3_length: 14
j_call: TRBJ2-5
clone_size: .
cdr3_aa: CASSSGGPTKTQYF
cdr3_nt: TGTGCCAGCAGCTCGGGAGGGCCAACGAAGACCCAGTACTTC